Presented here are 11 T cell receptor beta chains from one specimen sequenced in a study of blood T cell repertoires in COVID-19. Profiled with immunoSEQ multiplex PCR; TCRdb holds only in-frame clones, not every one. The repertoire holds under 200,000 clones, with 80% as singletons. Sequencing input: PBMCs or T cells enriched from blood (not recorded which). The source of these receptors is a woman aged 55-70 years who had recovered from COVID-19.

This chain joins TRBV9 and TRBJ2-1; D unclear. Germline CDR1 and CDR2: SGDLS and YYNGEE. The CDR3 length is 16 residues. The V end was cut by 0 bases, the J end by 0 bases, with 10 bases between. CDR3 in DNA: TGTGCCAGCAGCGTAGCGCGTTACAGCTCCTACAATGAGCAGTTCTTC. It codes for CASSVARYSSYNEQFF.

The gene calls are TRBV6-5 and TRBJ2-7, with 7 positions matching TRBD1. Germline V CDR1 and CDR2: MNHEY, SVGAGI. V lost 1 base and J lost 4; bases outside the gene matches: 10. The CDR3 is made up of 16 amino acids. CDR3 DNA sequence: TGTGCCAGCAGTTACTTGCTGCAGGGGGAAGTTTACGAGCAGTACTTC. Amino acid sequence: CASSYLLQGEVYEQYF.

This rearrangement joins TRBV5-1 to TRBJ2-3; TRBD2 matches at 11 bases. V dropped 5 bases and J dropped 3; count of bases not matched to a gene: 14. CDR3 size: 18 residues. Germline values: CDR1 SGHRS, CDR2 YFSETQ. In nucleotides, the CDR3 is TGCGCCAGCAGATTGAGAACCTTAGCGGGGGGGCCAACAGATACGCAGTATTTT. As protein: CASRLRTLAGGPTDTQYF.

This clone has a handful of counts. This same CDR3 is encoded by further DNA sequences in the sample. The gene calls are TRBV5-1 and TRBJ2-5; TRBD1 might be the D (5 bases). Looked up from germline, CDR1 is SGHRS and CDR2 is YFSETQ. The CDR3 runs 13 residues. V was clipped by 3 bases and J by 5 bases, with 11 bases between them. CDR3 amino acids: CASSSPGLETQYF. The CDR3 nucleotides are TGCGCCAGCAGCTCACCAGGGTTGGAGACCCAGTACTTC.

This clone was seen more than once but under ten times. The chain couples TRBV3-1 (or the pseudogene TRBV3-2) to TRBJ1-1; D is ambiguous. This CDR3 is built from 13 residues. V lost 4 bases and J 6 bases, leaving 12 bases between the germline ends. The V gene's germline CDR1 is LGHDT and CDR2 YNNKEL (reference sequence). The CDR3 region is CASSREGFPEAFF. Written as DNA, the CDR3 is TGTGCCAGCAGCCGGGAGGGATTCCCTGAAGCTTTCTTT.

As for this clone: At the DNA level, this CDR3 is encoded by other sequences in the same sample as well. The gene calls are TRBV2 and TRBJ1-5; 10 bases line up with TRBD1. Germline V gene lookup returns CDR1 SNHLY and CDR2 FYNNEI. V gave up 6 bases and J gave up 3 bases; unmatched junction bases: 2. This CDR3 comprises 14 residues. CDR3 in amino acids: CASSGQGDNQPQHF. The CDR3, as DNA: TGTGCCAGCAGCGGACAGGGGGACAATCAGCCCCAGCATTTT.

The chain links TRBV27 to TRBJ2-7, with D possibly TRBD1 on 6 matching bases. The ends were cut back, 3 bases at V and 5 bases at J, with 14 bases in the middle. There are 14 residues in the CDR3. Germline V lookup: CDR1 MNHEY, CDR2 SMNVEV (reference sequence). Here the CDR3 DNA reads TGTGCCAGCAGTTTTGGGGGCGTACGGAACGAGCAGTACTTC. Encoded protein: CASSFGGVRNEQYF.

The gene calls are TRBV5-1 and TRBJ2-1, with 10 bases identical to TRBD2. Losses at the gene ends were 0 bases for V and 9 bases for J; bases not matched to a gene: 6. This CDR3 comprises 15 residues. CDR1 is SGHRS, CDR2 YFSETQ, per germline. DNA for the CDR3: TGCGCCAGCAGCTTGGGGTTGTCTAGCGGGGGTGAGCAGTTCTTC. As protein: CASSLGLSSGGEQFF.

The V gene is TRBV27, the J gene TRBJ2-7; 10 positions agree with TRBD2. The germline V gene encodes CDR1 MNHEY and CDR2 SMNVEV (reference sequence). This CDR3 has 14 amino acids. Trimming removed 5 bases from V and 2 bases from J; junction bases left unmatched: 3. CDR3 loop: CASSLAGETYEQYF. The CDR3 nucleotides are TGTGCCAGCAGTCTAGCGGGGGAGACCTACGAGCAGTACTTC.

The chain has TRBV30 and TRBJ2-7, with TRBD1 matching 7 bases. V dropped 4 bases and J dropped 3; count of bases not matched to a gene: 6. The CDR3 is made up of 13 amino acids. The germline CDR1 and CDR2 sequences are GTSNPN and SVGIG (reference sequence). CDR3 coding DNA: TGTGCCTGGATGGGACAGCCCGACTACGAGCAGTACTTC. This translates into CAWMGQPDYEQYF.

The CDR3 reads CASSRTSTDTQYF. As DNA, the CDR3 is TGTGCCAGCAGCCGGACTAGCACAGATACGCAGTATTTT. J is TRBJ2-3 and V is TRBV5-5; TRBD2 is a possible D gene (5 bases). Trimming removed 4 bases at V and 0 bases at J, with 6 bases between. Germline V gene sequence: CDR1 SGHKS, CDR2 YYEKEE (reference sequence). The CDR3 sequence is 13 residues long.